This T cell receptor (beta chain) was identified during a study of human T cells and chemical hapten exposure. About the research overall: Variability of per-sample TCR yields stemmed mainly from small differences in pooled library volume.

One entry per CDR3 protein results from TCRdb running MiXCR on the RACE reads. The sample includes roughly 360,000 distinct CDR3 sequences, about 4.8% seen only once; the top ten take over 2%. The time point here: patch test 1, 2 weeks after DPC sensitization. Sample treatment: therapeutic diphenylcyclopropenone sensitization with weekly scalp DPC. Many counts were recorded for this clonotype. This receptor was obtained from a woman aged 45-59 years with alopecia areata. Some clones in this sample may be carry-over from other donors' samples. The sample was whole blood, taken in connection with sensitization to the hapten diphenylcyclopropenone (DPC).

The CDR3 nucleotides read TGTGCCGGTGGGAGCGGGAGACAAGAGACCCAGTACTTC. This gives the protein CAGGSGRQETQYF. The V gene is TRBV28, the J gene TRBJ2-5; TRBD2 matches 8 bases. The V gene's germline CDR1 is MDHEN and CDR2 SYDVKM. The CDR3 runs to 13 residues. J was trimmed by 2 bases and V by 11 bases; bases with no gene match: 7.